This T cell receptor beta chain stems from a study of control samples from healthy donors and cancer patients. From germline, CDR1 is SEHNR and CDR2 FQNEAQ (reference sequence). The CDR3 runs 17 residues. V was shortened by 3 bases and J by 0 bases, with 17 bases between the two germline ends. Data came from immunoSEQ multiplex PCR; TCRdb stores just in-frame clones and leaves some out. The profile shows 80,000 to 100,000 clones, roughly 92% of them singletons. The chain joins TRBV7-9 to TRBJ1-1, with D possibly being TRBD1 (6 bases). Sequencing used blood. This TCR was recovered from a human donor in good health. The donor label of this sample is uncertain. CDR3 protein: CASSLDSLVFMNTEAFF. The DNA of the CDR3 is TGTGCCAGCAGCTTGGACAGCCTAGTATTCATGAACACTGAAGCTTTCTTT.